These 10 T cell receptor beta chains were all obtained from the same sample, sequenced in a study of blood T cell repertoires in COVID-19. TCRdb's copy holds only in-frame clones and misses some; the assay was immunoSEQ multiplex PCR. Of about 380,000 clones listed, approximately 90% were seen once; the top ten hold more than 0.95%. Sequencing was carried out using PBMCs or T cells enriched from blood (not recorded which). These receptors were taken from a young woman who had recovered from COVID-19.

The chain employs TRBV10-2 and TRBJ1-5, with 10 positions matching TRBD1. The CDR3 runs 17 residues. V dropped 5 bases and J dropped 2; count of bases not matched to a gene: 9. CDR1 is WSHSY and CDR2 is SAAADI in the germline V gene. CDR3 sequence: CASSLGQGGFGNQPQHF. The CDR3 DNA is TGCGCCAGCAGTCTTGGACAGGGGGGATTCGGCAATCAGCCCCAGCATTTT.

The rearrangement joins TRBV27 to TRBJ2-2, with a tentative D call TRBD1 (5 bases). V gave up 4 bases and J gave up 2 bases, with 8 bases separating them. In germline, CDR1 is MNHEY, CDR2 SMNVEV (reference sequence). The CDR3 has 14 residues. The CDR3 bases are TGTGCCAGCAGTTCAGGGCTAAACACCGGGGAGCTGTTTTTT. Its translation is CASSSGLNTGELFF.

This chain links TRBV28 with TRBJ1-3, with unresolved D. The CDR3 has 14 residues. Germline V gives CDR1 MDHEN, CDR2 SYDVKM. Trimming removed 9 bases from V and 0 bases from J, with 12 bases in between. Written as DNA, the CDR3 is TGTGCCAGTGGAGGACGGCCCTCTGGAAACACCATATATTTT. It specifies CASGGRPSGNTIYF.

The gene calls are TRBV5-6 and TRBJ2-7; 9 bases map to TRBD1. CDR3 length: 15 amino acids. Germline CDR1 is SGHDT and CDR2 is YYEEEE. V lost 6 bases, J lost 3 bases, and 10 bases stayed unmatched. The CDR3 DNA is TGTGCCAGCAACGAGGCGGGACAGGGCTTCTACGAGCAGTACTTC. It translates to CASNEAGQGFYEQYF.

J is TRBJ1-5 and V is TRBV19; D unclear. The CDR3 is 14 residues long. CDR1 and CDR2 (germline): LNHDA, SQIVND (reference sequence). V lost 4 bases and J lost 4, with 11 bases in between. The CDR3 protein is CASSTGRDNQPQHF. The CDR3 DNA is TGTGCCAGTAGTACCGGACGGGATAATCAGCCCCAGCATTTT.

The CDR3 DNA reads TGTGCCACCGGACAGCTCCCCGCCGGAACTAATGAAAAACTGTTTTTT. It translates to CATGQLPAGTNEKLFF. The chain is built from TRBV19 and TRBJ1-4; D might be TRBD1 (6 bases). Germline CDR1 is LNHDA and CDR2 is SQIVND (reference sequence). The CDR3 is 16 residues long. With 10 bases removed from V and 1 base from J, the gap between germline ends came to 19 bases.

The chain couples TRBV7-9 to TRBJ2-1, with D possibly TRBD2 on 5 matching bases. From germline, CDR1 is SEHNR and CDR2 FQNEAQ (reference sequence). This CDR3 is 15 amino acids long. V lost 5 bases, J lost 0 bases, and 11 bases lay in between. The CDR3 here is CASSPSGSSYNEQFF. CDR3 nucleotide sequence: TGTGCCAGCAGCCCAAGCGGTAGCTCCTACAATGAGCAGTTCTTC.

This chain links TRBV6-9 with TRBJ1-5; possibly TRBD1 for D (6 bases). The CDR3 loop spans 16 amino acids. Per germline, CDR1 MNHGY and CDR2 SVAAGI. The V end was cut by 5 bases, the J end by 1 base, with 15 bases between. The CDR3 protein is CASSVRTASSNQPQHF. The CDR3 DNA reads TGTGCCAGCAGTGTTCGGACAGCTAGCAGCAATCAGCCCCAGCATTTT.

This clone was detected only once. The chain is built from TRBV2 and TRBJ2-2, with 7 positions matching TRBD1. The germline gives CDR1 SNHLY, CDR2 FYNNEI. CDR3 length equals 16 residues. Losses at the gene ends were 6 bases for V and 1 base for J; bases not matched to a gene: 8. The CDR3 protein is CASSPRQGRNTGELFF. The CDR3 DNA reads TGTGCCAGCAGCCCTAGACAGGGCAGGAACACCGGGGAGCTGTTTTTT. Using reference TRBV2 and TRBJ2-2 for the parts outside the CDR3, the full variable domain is EPEVTQTPSHQVTQMGQEVILRCVPISNHLYFYWYRQILGQKVEFLVSFYNNEISEKSEIFDDQFSVERPDGSNFTLKIRSTKLEDSAMYFCASSPRQGRNTGELFFGEGSRLTVL.

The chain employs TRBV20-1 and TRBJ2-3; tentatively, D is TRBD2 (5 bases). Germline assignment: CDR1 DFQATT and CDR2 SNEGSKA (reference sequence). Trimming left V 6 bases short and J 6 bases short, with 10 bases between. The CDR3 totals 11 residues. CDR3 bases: TGCAGTGCGGTACTAGGGGATACGCAGTATTTT. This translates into CSAVLGDTQYF.